Listed below are T cell receptor beta chains from one sample, sequenced in a study of T cell clones after liver transplantation. Here immunoSEQ multiplex PCR was the method, and the copy in TCRdb shows in-frame clones only, minus some. The table shows 70,000 or so clones, with more than 75% occurring only once. Sequencing used CD4+ T cells from blood, obtained before liver transplant. These receptors all stem from a human donor who received a liver transplant. Each CDR3 is given with its conserved first and last residue. Fields, in order: V gene, clone size, D gene, J gene, CDR3 DNA, CDR3 protein. A D gene is named only where the DNA matches it firmly. Part of the rows lack a size; the others show once, few, many or a class for expanded clones.

v_gene: TRBV20-1
abundance: -
d_gene: -
j_gene: TRBJ1-5
CDR3nt: TGCAGGGGTGCGGGAGACCAGCCCCAGCATTTT
CDR3aa: CRGAGDQPQHF

v_gene: TRBV5-4
abundance: -
d_gene: -
j_gene: TRBJ2-6
CDR3nt: TGTGCCAGCAGCTCCCCTGGCAAGGCTGCTGGGGCCAACGTCCTGACTTTC
CDR3aa: CASSSPGKAAGANVLTF

v_gene: TRBV5-6
abundance: -
d_gene: -
j_gene: TRBJ2-7
CDR3nt: TGTGCCAGCAGCGAACAAGGGACCTTACTTTACGAGCAGTACTTC
CDR3aa: CASSEQGTLLYEQYF

v_gene: TRBV11-3
abundance: -
d_gene: -
j_gene: TRBJ2-3
CDR3nt: TGTGCCAGCAGCTTAGATCCCGCGGCCGGGGCAGCTACGCAGTATTTT
CDR3aa: CASSLDPAAGAATQYF

v_gene: TRBV11-2
abundance: -
d_gene: TRBD1
j_gene: TRBJ2-1
CDR3nt: TGTGCCAGCAGCCCCAGGGGGCCATCCTACAATGAGCAGTTCTTC
CDR3aa: CASSPRGPSYNEQFF

v_gene: TRBV5-4
abundance: -
d_gene: -
j_gene: TRBJ1-1
CDR3nt: TGTGCCAGCAGCTCTATTAAGAAGAACACTGAAGCTTTCTTT
CDR3aa: CASSSIKKNTEAFF

v_gene: TRBV5-1
abundance: -
d_gene: TRBD1
j_gene: TRBJ2-1
CDR3nt: TGCGCCAGCAGCCGGACCCTAAGACAGGGAAGCTCCTACAATGAGCAGTTCTTC
CDR3aa: CASSRTLRQGSSYNEQFF

v_gene: TRBV2
abundance: -
d_gene: -
j_gene: TRBJ2-1
CDR3nt: TGTGCCAGCAGTGTGGAGGAGCAGTTCTTC
CDR3aa: CASSVEEQFF

v_gene: TRBV15
abundance: -
d_gene: TRBD2
j_gene: TRBJ2-3
CDR3nt: TGTGCCACCAGAGATGATACTAGCGGGATAAGTACGCAGTATTTT
CDR3aa: CATRDDTSGISTQYF

v_gene: TRBV19
abundance: once
d_gene: TRBD1
j_gene: TRBJ1-1
CDR3nt: TGTGCCAGTAGTATCCGGACAGGGGGGACTGAAGCTTTCTTT
CDR3aa: CASSIRTGGTEAFF

v_gene: TRBV6-1
abundance: once
d_gene: -
j_gene: TRBJ1-1
CDR3nt: TGTGCCAGCAGTGAAGCGGGGTTGAAGCCTGAAGCTTTCTTT
CDR3aa: CASSEAGLKPEAFF

v_gene: TRBV4-2
abundance: -
d_gene: TRBD2
j_gene: TRBJ2-7
CDR3nt: TGTGCCAGCAGCCAAGATTGGGTGGCTAGCGGGACTGTTTACGAGCAGTACTTC
CDR3aa: CASSQDWVASGTVYEQYF

v_gene: TRBV27
abundance: -
d_gene: TRBD1
j_gene: TRBJ2-7
CDR3nt: TGTGCCAGCAATCGGGACAGGTTCGATTACGAGCAGTACTTC
CDR3aa: CASNRDRFDYEQYF

v_gene: TRBV11-2
abundance: -
d_gene: -
j_gene: TRBJ1-5
CDR3nt: TGTGCCAGCAGCTTAGACAGTCTCAGCAATCAGCCCCAGCATTTT
CDR3aa: CASSLDSLSNQPQHF

v_gene: TRBV7-9
abundance: -
d_gene: -
j_gene: TRBJ1-1
CDR3nt: TGTGCCAGCAGCCGGGGGACTTCTACTGAAGCTTTCTTT
CDR3aa: CASSRGTSTEAFF

v_gene: TRBV9
abundance: -
d_gene: TRBD1
j_gene: TRBJ1-4
CDR3nt: TGTGCCAGCAGCCTAAGGACAGGGGAAAAACTGTTTTTT
CDR3aa: CASSLRTGEKLFF

v_gene: TRBV5-5
abundance: -
d_gene: TRBD1
j_gene: TRBJ2-7
CDR3nt: TGTGCCAGCAGCTTTGGACAGGGTTTGGGCGAGCAGTACTTC
CDR3aa: CASSFGQGLGEQYF